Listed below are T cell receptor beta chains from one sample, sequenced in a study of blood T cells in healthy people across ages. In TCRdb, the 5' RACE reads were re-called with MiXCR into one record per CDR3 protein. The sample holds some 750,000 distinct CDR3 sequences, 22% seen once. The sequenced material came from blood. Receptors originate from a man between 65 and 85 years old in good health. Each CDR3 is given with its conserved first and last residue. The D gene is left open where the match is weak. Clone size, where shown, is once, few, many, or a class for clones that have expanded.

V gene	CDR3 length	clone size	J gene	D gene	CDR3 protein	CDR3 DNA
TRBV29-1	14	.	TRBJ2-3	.	CSVGQESGTDTQYF	TGCAGCGTTGGGCAGGAATCGGGCACAGATACGCAGTATTTT
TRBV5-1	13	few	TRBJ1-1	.	CASSGRTQIQAFF	TGCGCCAGCAGCGGACGGACTCAGATACAGGCTTTCTTT
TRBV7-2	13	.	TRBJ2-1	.	CASSLRTGREQFF	TGTGCCAGCAGCCTAAGAACAGGAAGGGAGCAGTTCTTC
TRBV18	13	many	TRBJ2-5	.	CASSQSIGETQYF	TGTGCCAGCTCACAAAGTATCGGTGAGACCCAGTACTTC
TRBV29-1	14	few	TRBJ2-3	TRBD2	CSVKGLVGTDTQYF	TGCAGCGTGAAGGGACTAGTGGGAACAGATACGCAGTATTTT
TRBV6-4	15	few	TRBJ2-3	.	CASSDSGGNTDTQYF	TGTGCCAGCAGTGACTCCGGCGGAAACACAGATACGCAGTATTTT
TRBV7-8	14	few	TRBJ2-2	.	CASSLTTPTGELFF	TGTGCCAGCAGCTTGACTACCCCCACCGGGGAGCTGTTTTTT
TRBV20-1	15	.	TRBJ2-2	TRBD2	CSAGPSGGRSGELFF	TGCAGTGCCGGCCCTAGCGGGGGGCGTTCCGGGGAGCTGTTTTTT
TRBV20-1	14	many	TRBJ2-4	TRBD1	CSASITGQKNIQYF	TGCAGTGCTTCAATAACGGGACAGAAAAACATTCAGTACTTC
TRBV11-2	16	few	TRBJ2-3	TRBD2	CASGTPSGVGTDTQYF	TGTGCCAGCGGAACCCCTAGCGGGGTTGGCACAGATACGCAGTATTTT
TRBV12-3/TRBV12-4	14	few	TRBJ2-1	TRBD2	CASRETGGSNEQFF	TGTGCCAGCAGGGAGACGGGAGGGAGTAATGAGCAGTTCTTC
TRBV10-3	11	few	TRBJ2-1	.	CAISGPAEQFF	TGTGCCATCAGTGGACCAGCCGAACAGTTCTTC
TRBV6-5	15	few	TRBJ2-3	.	CASSYSRGPTDTQYF	TGTGCCAGCAGTTACAGCAGGGGACCCACAGATACGCAGTATTTT
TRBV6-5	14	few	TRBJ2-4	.	CASSYGRGKNIQYF	TGTGCCAGCAGTTACGGCAGGGGCAAAAACATTCAGTACTTC
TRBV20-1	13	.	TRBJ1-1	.	CSARGDKNTEAFF	TGCAGTGCTAGAGGGGACAAGAACACTGAAGCTTTCTTT
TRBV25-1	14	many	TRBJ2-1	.	CASSIPGSENEQFF	TGTGCCAGCAGTATCCCAGGGTCGGAGAATGAGCAGTTCTTC
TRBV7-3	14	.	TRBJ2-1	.	CASSPQVLVDEQFF	TGTGCCAGCAGCCCACAGGTGTTGGTCGATGAGCAGTTCTTC
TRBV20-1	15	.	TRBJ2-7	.	CSAKRGSSLPYEQYF	TGCAGTGCGAAACGGGGGTCTAGCCTCCCTTACGAGCAGTACTTC
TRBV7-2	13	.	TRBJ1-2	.	CASSLSGPAGYTF	TGTGCCAGCAGCTTAAGTGGCCCCGCCGGCTACACCTTC
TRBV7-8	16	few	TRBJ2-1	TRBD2	CASSLDTGGPYNEQFF	TGTGCCAGCAGCTTAGATACGGGGGGGCCCTACAATGAGCAGTTCTTC
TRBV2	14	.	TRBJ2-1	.	CASTLRSSYNEQFF	TGTGCCAGCACCCTCAGGAGCTCCTACAATGAGCAGTTCTTC
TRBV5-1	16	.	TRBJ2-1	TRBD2	CASSLTSGGGLDEQFF	TGCGCCAGCAGCTTGACCAGCGGGGGGGGTTTGGATGAGCAGTTCTTC
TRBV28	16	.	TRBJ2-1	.	CASSQTGEGSYNEQFF	TGTGCCAGCAGCCAGACAGGGGAGGGCTCCTACAATGAGCAGTTCTTC
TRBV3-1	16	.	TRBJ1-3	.	CASSQDRQSSGNTIYF	TGTGCCAGCAGCCAAGATCGGCAGAGCTCTGGAAACACCATATATTTT
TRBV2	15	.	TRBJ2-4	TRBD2	CASRAPGGSQNIQYF	TGTGCCAGCCGCGCACCGGGGGGGAGTCAAAACATTCAGTACTTC
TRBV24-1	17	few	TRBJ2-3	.	CATSGQGGSWVTDTQYF	TGTGCCACCAGTGGCCAGGGGGGGAGCTGGGTCACAGATACGCAGTATTTT
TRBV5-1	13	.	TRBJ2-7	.	CASSTGPSYEQYF	TGCGCCAGCAGCACCGGGCCCTCCTACGAGCAGTACTTC
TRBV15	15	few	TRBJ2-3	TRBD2	CATSRGGRIENTQYF	TGTGCCACCAGCAGGGGCGGGAGAATCGAAAATACGCAGTATTTT
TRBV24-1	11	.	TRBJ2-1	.	CATSLTNEQFF	TGTGCCACCAGTCTAACTAATGAGCAGTTCTTC
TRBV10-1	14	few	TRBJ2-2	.	CASSESLNTGELFF	TGCGCCAGCAGTGAGTCATTGAACACCGGGGAGCTGTTTTTT
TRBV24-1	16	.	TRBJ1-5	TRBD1	CATSDLGQGYRQPQHF	TGTGCCACCAGTGATTTGGGACAGGGGTACCGGCAGCCCCAGCATTTT
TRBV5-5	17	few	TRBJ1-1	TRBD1	CASSFGGTGARGTEAFF	TGTGCCAGCAGCTTTGGCGGGACAGGGGCCCGAGGCACTGAAGCTTTCTTT
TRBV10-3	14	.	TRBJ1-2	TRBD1	CAISDQGADYGYTF	TGTGCCATCAGTGATCAGGGGGCTGACTATGGCTACACCTTC
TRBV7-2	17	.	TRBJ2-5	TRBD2	CASGSGLAGILKGTQYF	TGTGCCAGCGGCTCGGGACTAGCCGGGATTCTGAAAGGGACCCAGTACTTC
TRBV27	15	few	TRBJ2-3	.	CASSKDRIRSDTQYF	TGTGCCAGCAGTAAAGACAGGATTCGGTCAGATACGCAGTATTTT
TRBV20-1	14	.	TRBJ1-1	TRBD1	CSAEHDREVTEAFF	TGCAGTGCTGAACACGACAGGGAAGTCACTGAAGCTTTCTTT
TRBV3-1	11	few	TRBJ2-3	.	CASSQSRTQYF	TGTGCCAGCAGCCAGAGCAGGACGCAGTATTTT
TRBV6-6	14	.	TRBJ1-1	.	CASNPRGAHTEAFF	TGTGCCAGCAACCCCCGTGGAGCTCACACTGAAGCTTTCTTT
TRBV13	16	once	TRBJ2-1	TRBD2	CASSSLAAMAYNEQFF	TGTGCCAGCAGCTCCCTAGCGGCCATGGCGTACAATGAGCAGTTCTTC
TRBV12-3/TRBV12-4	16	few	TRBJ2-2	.	CASSLMAGSNTGELFF	TGTGCCAGCAGTTTAATGGCGGGTTCGAACACCGGGGAGCTGTTTTTT
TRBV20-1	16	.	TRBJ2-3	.	CSARPTRGRSTDTQYF	TGCAGTGCTAGACCTACCCGGGGACGGAGCACAGATACGCAGTATTTT
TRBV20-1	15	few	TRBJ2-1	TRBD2	CSASGAGGTNNEQFF	TGCAGTGCTAGTGGGGCGGGGGGCACCAACAATGAGCAGTTCTTC
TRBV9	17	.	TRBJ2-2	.	CASSALGGGPETGELFF	TGTGCCAGCAGCGCCCTTGGCGGAGGGCCTGAGACCGGGGAGCTGTTTTTT